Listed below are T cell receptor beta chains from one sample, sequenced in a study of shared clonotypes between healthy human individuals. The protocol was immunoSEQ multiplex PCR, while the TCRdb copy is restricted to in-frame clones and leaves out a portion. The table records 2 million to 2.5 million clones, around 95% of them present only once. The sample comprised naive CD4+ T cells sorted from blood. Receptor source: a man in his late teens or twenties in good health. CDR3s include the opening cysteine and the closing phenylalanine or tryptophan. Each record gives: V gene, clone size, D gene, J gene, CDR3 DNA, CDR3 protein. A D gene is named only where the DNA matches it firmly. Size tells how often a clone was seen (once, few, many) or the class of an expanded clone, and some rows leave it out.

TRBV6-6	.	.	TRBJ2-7	TGTGCCAGCAGTCACAAGGCTATTTTATACGAGCAGTACTTC	CASSHKAILYEQYF
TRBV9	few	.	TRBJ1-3	TGTGCCAGCAGTCAAGCGGCCTCTGGAAACACCATATATTTT	CASSQAASGNTIYF
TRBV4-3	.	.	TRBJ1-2	TGCGCCAGCAGCCGAGACAGGTGGGACTATGGCTACACCTTC	CASSRDRWDYGYTF
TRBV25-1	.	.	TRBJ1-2	TGTGCCAGCACATCAGGGATGGGCTATGGCTACACCTTC	CASTSGMGYGYTF
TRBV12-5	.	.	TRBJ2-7	TGTGCTAGTGGTGACAGTGGAACCTACGAGCAGTACTTC	CASGDSGTYEQYF
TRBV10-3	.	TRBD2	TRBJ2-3	TGTGCCATCAGTGGGAGAGCGGGGGGGGCGGATACGCAGTATTTT	CAISGRAGGADTQYF
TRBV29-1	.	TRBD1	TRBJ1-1	TGCAGCGTTGGGGCAGGGGGAAACACTGAAGCTTTCTTT	CSVGAGGNTEAFF
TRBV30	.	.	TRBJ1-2	TGTGCCTGGAGTGGAGGGGGTTATGGCTACACCTTC	CAWSGGGYGYTF
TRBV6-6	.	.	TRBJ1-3	TGTGCCAGCAGTCAAAAGGTTGGAAACACCATATATTTT	CASSQKVGNTIYF
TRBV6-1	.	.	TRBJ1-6	TGTGCCAGCAGTGAAGCGCAACCATTTAATTCACCCCTCCACTTT	CASSEAQPFNSPLHF
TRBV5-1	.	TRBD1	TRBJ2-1	TGCGCCAGCAGCATCTTGGGACAGATAACAAATGAGCAGTTCTTC	CASSILGQITNEQFF
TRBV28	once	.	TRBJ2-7	TGTGCCAGCAGTTTAAATACCGCCTACGAGCAGTACTTC	CASSLNTAYEQYF
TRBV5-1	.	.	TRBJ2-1	TGCGCCAGCAGCTACTTTGAGGGTGAGCAGTTCTTC	CASSYFEGEQFF
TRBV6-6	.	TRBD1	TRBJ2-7	TGTGCCAGCAGTTACTCGGGACAGGGAGCCTACGAGCAGTACTTC	CASSYSGQGAYEQYF
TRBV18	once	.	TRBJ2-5	TGTGCCAGCTCACCAGCCGGGACACGAGAAGAGACCCAGTACTTC	CASSPAGTREETQYF
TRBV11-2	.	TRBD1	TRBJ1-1	TGTGCCAGCAGCTTAGGCCAACCTTACAGGGGGATATTT	CASSLGQPYRGIF
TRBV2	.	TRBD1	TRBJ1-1	TGTGCCAGCACTCAACAGGGGGCTGACACTGAAGCTTTCTTT	CASTQQGADTEAFF
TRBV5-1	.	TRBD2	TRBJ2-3	TGCGCCAGCAGCTTTTCCGGGAGGGCCGAAGATACGCAGTATTTT	CASSFSGRAEDTQYF
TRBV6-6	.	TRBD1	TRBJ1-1	TGTGCCAGCAGCCACAGGGGGAGCACTGAAGCTTTCTTT	CASSHRGSTEAFF
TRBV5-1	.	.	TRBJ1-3	TGCGCCAGCAGCCCCCAAAGTGCGGGTAAAGGAAACACCATATATTTT	CASSPQSAGKGNTIYF
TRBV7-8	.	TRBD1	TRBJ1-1	TGTGCCACTCGACAGGGGGGGAACACTGAAGCTTTCTTT	CATRQGGNTEAFF
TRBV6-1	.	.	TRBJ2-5	TGTGCCAGCAGTGAATGGGGAAGAGAGACCCAGTACTTC	CASSEWGRETQYF
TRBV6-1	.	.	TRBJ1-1	TGTGCCAGCAGTGAAGAGAGTGTCTTGAACACTGAAGCTTTCTTT	CASSEESVLNTEAFF
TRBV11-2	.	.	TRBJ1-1	TGTGCCAGCAGCTTAGATGGGAGGGGGAAGACTGAAGCTTTCTTT	CASSLDGRGKTEAFF
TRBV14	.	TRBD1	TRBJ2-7	TGTGCCAGCAGCCAAAATGGAACGGGACAGGGACTCGCCAAGCAGTACTTC	CASSQNGTGQGLAKQYF
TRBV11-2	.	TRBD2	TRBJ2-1	TGTGCCAGCAGCTTAGGATTGCTGCTAGCGGGTATTGATGAGCAGTTCTTC	CASSLGLLLAGIDEQFF
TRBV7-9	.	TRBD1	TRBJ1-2	TGTGCCAGCAGCTTGCTCGAGGCGGGGACAGGATATGGCTACACCTTC	CASSLLEAGTGYGYTF
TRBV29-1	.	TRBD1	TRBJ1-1	TGCAGCGTTTATACAGGGGGCGCGGGGAACACTGAAGCTTTCTTT	CSVYTGGAGNTEAFF
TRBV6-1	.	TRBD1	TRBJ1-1	TGTGCCAGCAGTGAGCCGGGACAGGGACCTGAAGCTTTCTTT	CASSEPGQGPEAFF
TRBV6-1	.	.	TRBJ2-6	TGTGCCAGCAGGGCGGGGCTCTCTGGGGCCAACGTCCTGACTTTC	CASRAGLSGANVLTF
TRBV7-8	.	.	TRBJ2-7	TGTGCCCACCACTCCCTGGAGACCTACGAGCAGTACTTC	CAHHSLETYEQYF
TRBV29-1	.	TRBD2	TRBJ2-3	TGCAGCGTCGGGCGGGGGGCCGGTACTAGCACAGATACGCAGTATTTT	CSVGRGAGTSTDTQYF
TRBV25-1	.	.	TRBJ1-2	TGTGCCACTTCACAGGGTTCAGCCTATGGCTACACCTTC	CATSQGSAYGYTF
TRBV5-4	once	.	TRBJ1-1	TGTGCCAGCAGCCCGGGCGGGGTCGACAACACTGAAGCTTTCTTT	CASSPGGVDNTEAFF
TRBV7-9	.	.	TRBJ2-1	TGTGCCAGCAGCCGGGACGTCTCCTACAATGAGCAGTTCTTC	CASSRDVSYNEQFF
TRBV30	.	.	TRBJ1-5	TGTGCCTGGGCCCCTACAGGGACGCTAAGTCAGCCCCAGCATTTT	CAWAPTGTLSQPQHF
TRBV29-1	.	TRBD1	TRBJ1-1	TGCAGCGGGGACAGCCGAGGGACTGAAGCTTTCTTT	CSGDSRGTEAFF
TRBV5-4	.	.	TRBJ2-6	TGTGCCAGCAGCTTGGGGGTAGCTGGGGCCAACGTCCTGACTTTC	CASSLGVAGANVLTF
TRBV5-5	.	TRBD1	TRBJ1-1	TGTGCCAGCACCCGGGGACAGGGGGCATTGGACACTGAAGCTTTCTTT	CASTRGQGALDTEAFF
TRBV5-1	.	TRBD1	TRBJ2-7	TGCGCCAGCAGCTCGGACAGGGGGCATTACGAGCAGTACTTC	CASSSDRGHYEQYF
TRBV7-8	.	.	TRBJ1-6	TGTGCCAGCAGCTTACCAGCGGACAGTTTCTCACCCCTCCACTTT	CASSLPADSFSPLHF
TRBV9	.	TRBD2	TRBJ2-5	TGTGCCAGCACCGCGGGAGGGTACCAAGAGACCCAGTACTTC	CASTAGGYQETQYF
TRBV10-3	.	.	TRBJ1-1	TGTGCCATCAGGGTACCGGGGGACACTGAAGCTTTCTTT	CAIRVPGDTEAFF
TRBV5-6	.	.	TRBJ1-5	TGTGCCAGCAGCTTGTATAGTAATCAGCCCCAGCATTTT	CASSLYSNQPQHF
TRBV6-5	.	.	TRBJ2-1	TGTGCCAGCAGTAGGACGGATTACAATGAGCAGTTCTTC	CASSRTDYNEQFF
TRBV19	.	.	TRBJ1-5	TGTGCCAGTAGTGCAGGACGGCCTAATGGCAATCAGCCCCAGCATTTT	CASSAGRPNGNQPQHF
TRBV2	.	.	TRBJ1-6	TGTGCCAGCGGTCTCCAAGCGAATTCACCCCTCCACTTT	CASGLQANSPLHF
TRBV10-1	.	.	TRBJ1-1	TGCGCCAGCCCCCCCGGGCGGAACACTGAAGCTTTCTTT	CASPPGRNTEAFF